This is a list of T cell receptor beta chains from one sample in a study of immune cell composition in non-small cell lung cancer. Produced via immunoSEQ multiplex PCR; TCRdb's table is partial and in-frame only. The table lists about 6,700 clones, under 70% of them singletons, with over 8.5% in the top ten. Sequenced material: non-adjacent lung tissue. Receptors originate from a human donor with non-small cell lung cancer. Each CDR3 is given with its conserved first and last residue. D genes are given only for firm matches. Clone size appears in some rows only: once, few, many, or a class for an expanded clone.

CDR3,DNA,D,V,J,size
CASSLEGGSYEQYF,TGTGCCAGCAGCTTAGAGGGAGGCTCCTACGAGCAGTACTTC,.,TRBV7-9,TRBJ2-7,few
CSVHPGLAGVVQFF,TGCAGCGTTCACCCGGGACTAGCGGGAGTGGTACAGTTCTTC,TRBD2,TRBV29-1,TRBJ2-1,.
CASSNRHGTDLTDTQYF,TGTGCCAGTAGTAATCGCCACGGGACAGACCTCACAGATACGCAGTATTTT,TRBD1,TRBV19,TRBJ2-3,.
CASSGTGTGRSGANVLTF,TGTGCCAGCAGCGGAACCGGGACAGGGCGCTCTGGGGCCAACGTCCTGACTTTC,TRBD1,TRBV9,TRBJ2-6,.
CASRGVGNNSPLHF,TGTGCCAGCCGGGGGGTCGGAAACAATTCACCCCTCCACTTT,.,TRBV6-1,TRBJ1-6,.
CASSPFISQGGEQFF,TGCGCCAGCAGCCCCTTTATTTCGCAGGGCGGTGAGCAGTTCTTC,.,TRBV5-1,TRBJ2-1,once
CAFRTGVYEQYF,TGTGCCTTCAGGACAGGGGTGTACGAGCAGTACTTC,TRBD1,TRBV2,TRBJ2-7,.
CASKPGVGNTIYF,TGTGCCAGCAAGCCGGGTGTAGGAAACACCATATATTTT,.,TRBV7-6,TRBJ1-3,.
CASSLGIGGSYEQYF,TGTGCCAGCAGCTTAGGGATAGGAGGCTCCTACGAGCAGTACTTC,.,TRBV4-2,TRBJ2-7,.
CASSMGQGRGTQYF,TGTGCCAGTAGTATGGGGCAGGGGAGAGGGACCCAGTACTTC,.,TRBV19,TRBJ2-5,.
CASSLMTGPTEAFF,TGTGCCAGCAGCTTAATGACAGGTCCCACTGAAGCTTTCTTT,.,TRBV7-3,TRBJ1-1,.
CASSLGQGLSQPQHF,TGTGCCAGCAGCTTAGGACAGGGTTTGAGTCAGCCCCAGCATTTT,TRBD1,TRBV7-9,TRBJ1-5,.
CASSSILLTSGRMNTGELFF,TGTGCCAGCAGCTCGATCCTTCTGACTAGCGGGAGGATGAACACCGGGGAGCTGTTTTTT,TRBD2,TRBV11-3,TRBJ2-2,few
CASSLMASTDTQYF,TGCGCCAGCAGCCTCATGGCCAGCACAGATACGCAGTATTTT,.,TRBV5-1,TRBJ2-3,once
CASSYSTDSSYEQYF,TGTGCCAGCAGCTATTCGACGGACAGCTCCTACGAGCAGTACTTC,.,TRBV11-2,TRBJ2-7,.
CASSGGGALDTQYF,TGTGCTAGCAGCGGCGGGGGGGCCCTTGATACGCAGTATTTT,TRBD2,TRBV7-7,TRBJ2-3,.
CASSQVRTVQRGEQYF,TGTGCCAGCAGCCAAGTTCGGACAGTGCAGCGGGGCGAGCAGTACTTC,.,TRBV14,TRBJ2-7,.
CASDRGLAGGSNTGELFF,TGTGCCTCGGACAGAGGACTAGCGGGGGGATCGAACACCGGGGAGCTGTTTTTT,TRBD2,TRBV30,TRBJ2-2,.
CASSLGPEAFF,TGTGCCAGCAGCTTGGGGCCTGAAGCTTTCTTT,.,TRBV11-1,TRBJ1-1,.
CASSLVTQASRTDTQYF,TGTGCCAGCAGCTTGGTCACCCAAGCTAGCCGTACAGATACGCAGTATTTT,.,TRBV5-5,TRBJ2-3,.
CASSSDRVAEAFF,TGTGCCAGCTCATCTGACAGGGTGGCTGAAGCTTTCTTT,TRBD1,TRBV18,TRBJ1-1,medium-sized
CASSLVRGTNEKLFF,TGCGCCAGCAGCTTGGTTAGGGGAACTAATGAAAAACTGTTTTTT,.,TRBV5-1,TRBJ1-4,.
CSPRVGSDTQYF,TGCTCCCCCCGCGTCGGGTCAGATACGCAGTATTTT,.,TRBV29-1,TRBJ2-3,few
CASSKQGPRETQYF,TGTGCCAGCAGTAAACAGGGACCCAGGGAGACCCAGTACTTC,.,TRBV6-6,TRBJ2-5,.
CASSQDAGGLETQYF,TGCGCCAGCAGCCAAGATGCCGGCGGTTTAGAGACCCAGTACTTC,.,TRBV4-1,TRBJ2-5,.
CASQDKSYEQYF,TGTGCCAGTCAGGACAAGTCCTACGAGCAGTACTTC,.,TRBV19,TRBJ2-7,.
CASSSSGEQFF,TGTGCCAGCAGCTCCTCAGGGGAGCAGTTCTTC,.,TRBV11-2,TRBJ2-1,.
CASSYGQGPITEAFF,TGTGCCAGCTCATACGGACAGGGACCCATCACTGAAGCTTTCTTT,TRBD1,TRBV18,TRBJ1-1,.
CASSYGKNYEQYF,TGTGCCAGCAGTTACGGCAAAAACTACGAGCAGTACTTC,.,TRBV6-6,TRBJ2-7,.
CASSEVPVGRHEQYF,TGTGCCAGCAGTGAAGTGCCTGTGGGGAGGCACGAGCAGTACTTC,.,TRBV6-1,TRBJ2-7,.
CASGRARQETQYF,TGTGCCAGCGGGAGGGCTAGACAAGAGACCCAGTACTTC,TRBD2,TRBV7-2,TRBJ2-5,once
CSAGQGGGYTF,TGCAGCGCGGGACAGGGGGGTGGCTACACCTTC,TRBD1,TRBV29-1,TRBJ1-2,.
CSVGTTRGTTEAFF,TGCAGCGTCGGGACAACCCGGGGCACCACTGAAGCTTTCTTT,.,TRBV29-1,TRBJ1-1,.
CASSIRGTNRDTEAFF,TGTGCCAGTAGTATCAGGGGGACCAATAGGGACACTGAAGCTTTCTTT,TRBD1,TRBV19,TRBJ1-1,.
CASSFDGRGDEQYF,TGTGCCAGCAGCTTCGACGGGAGGGGAGACGAGCAGTACTTC,TRBD2,TRBV11-2,TRBJ2-7,once
CASSSNQDRDFSSYEQYF,TGTGCCAGCAGCTCTAATCAAGACCGGGACTTCAGCTCCTACGAGCAGTACTTC,.,TRBV7-9,TRBJ2-7,once
CASSYGRGLSPLHF,TGTGCCAGCAGTTACGGCAGGGGGCTTTCACCCCTCCACTTT,TRBD1,TRBV6-5,TRBJ1-6,.
CASSYDTSAGELFF,TGTGCCAGCAGTTACGACACCTCGGCCGGGGAGCTGTTTTTT,.,TRBV6-6,TRBJ2-2,few
CASSSTTANTEAFF,TGTGCCAGCAGCTCTACCACAGCTAACACTGAAGCTTTCTTT,.,TRBV11-3,TRBJ1-1,.
CASSLFGSAEADTQYF,TGTGCCAGCAGCTTATTCGGCAGCGCGGAGGCAGATACGCAGTATTTT,.,TRBV7-2,TRBJ2-3,.
CASSSAGPPADTQYF,TGTGCCAGCTCATCAGCAGGGCCCCCCGCAGATACGCAGTATTTT,.,TRBV18,TRBJ2-3,.
CASSPWTGGTNTEAFF,TGTGCCAGCAGCCCCTGGACAGGGGGGACGAACACTGAAGCTTTCTTT,TRBD1,TRBV7-8,TRBJ1-1,.